This passage covers 15 T cell receptor beta chains from one sample sequenced in a study of tumor and adjacent non-tumor tissue in lung cancer. Three rounds of nested PCR, following a modified ARM-PCR protocol, produced the TCRbeta library. Via MiXCR, TCRdb re-called the multiplex PCR reads, giving one row per CDR3 protein. The sample includes about 86,000 distinct CDR3 sequences, around 76% of them seen just once. This sample's RNA came from whole unsorted tissue. This non-tumor lung sample came from over 3 cm beyond the tumor edge. Sequenced input: distant non-tumor lung tissue. Receptors were obtained from a woman aged 45-60 years with non-small cell lung cancer.

Comments on this clonotype: One end of the junction is discordant with germline, which a read error may explain. The V call is TRBV29-1, the J call TRBJ1-3, with D unclear. CDR1 is SQVTM and CDR2 is ANQGSEA in the germline V gene. The CDR3 covers 13 residues. CDR3 nucleotide sequence: TGCAGTGCGACGGCTTTCTCTGGAAACAGCATATATTTT. Amino acids: CSATAFSGNSIYF.

The chain carries TRBV4-1 and TRBJ1-3; a possible D gene is TRBD1 (5 bases). The germline gives CDR1 MGHRA, CDR2 YSYEKL. This CDR3 has 17 amino acids. Trimming cost V 2 bases and J 4 bases, with 18 bases left between them. CDR3 sequence reads: CASSQIDPGGVGNTIYF. CDR3 in DNA: TGCGCCAGCAGCCAAATCGATCCGGGGGGAGTAGGAAACACCATATATTTT.

In the case of this clonotype: Because it lacks the conserved phenylalanine or tryptophan at the end, this CDR3 is likely a read error. The genes are TRBV20-1 and TRBJ1-5; D is unresolved. The ends were cut back, 1 base at V and 0 bases at J, with 4 bases in the middle. Germline V gene data show CDR1 as DFQATT and CDR2 as SNEGSKA (reference sequence). The CDR3 spans 13 residues. In DNA, the CDR3 is TGCAGTGCTAGAGTTCATAGCAATCAGCCCCAGCATCTT. As protein: CSARVHSNQPQHL.

The chain combines TRBV9 with TRBJ2-7, with D tentatively TRBD2 (6 bases). CDR1 is SGDLS, CDR2 YYNGEE, per germline. This CDR3 region has 14 residues. V lost 8 bases to trimming and J lost 3 bases, with 18 bases between them. CDR3 region: CASSIGVADYEQYF. The CDR3 nucleotides are TGTGCCAGTAGCATAGGGGTAGCGGACTACGAGCAGTACTTC.

A note on this clonotype: The junction departs from the called germline gene at one end, perhaps through a read error. The V call is TRBV11-2, the J call TRBJ2-1, with D tentatively TRBD2 (5 bases). The germline CDR1 and CDR2 sequences are SGHAT and FQNNGV. CDR3 length equals 12 residues. CDR3 region: CASGLNEDKQFF. DNA for the CDR3: TGCGCCAGCGGCTTAAACGAAGATAAGCAGTTCTTC.

With respect to this clonotype: A much larger clonotype is one base distant, so this may be a read error. The chain combines TRBV20-1 with TRBJ1-6, with D maybe TRBD1 (6 bases). The CDR3 consists of 15 residues. V lost 4 bases and J 7 bases, leaving 17 bases between the germline ends. The germline gives CDR1 DFQATT, CDR2 SNEGSKA (reference sequence). The CDR3 spells CSAIEYGGQNSPLHF. CDR3 in DNA: TGCAGTGCTATAGAGTACGGGGGGCAGAATTCACCCCTCCACTTT.

This clonotype has only one observation. Its ends do not fully match the called genes, so a read error is possible. The chain couples TRBV12-3 or TRBV12-4 to TRBJ2-2; 9 bases are a match to TRBD1. There are 16 residues in the CDR3. The CDR3 nucleotides are TGTACCAGCAATTTAGGGACAGGGACAGACACCGGGAAGCTGTTTTTT. Amino acids: CTSNLGTGTDTGKLFF.

On this clonotype itself: Since the CDR3 does not end with the conserved phenylalanine or tryptophan, this likely comes from a read error. It is unclear where the CDR3 begins or ends on the DNA, so no DNA is shown, and the CDR3 is as TCRdb lists it. The CDR3 loop reads CASRLGNTRELFS. The gene calls are TRBV10-1 and TRBJ2-2; the DNA was not compared with TRBD2, the D call given in the table. With termini counted, the CDR3 has 13 amino acids. The germline CDR1 and CDR2 sequences are WNHNN and SYGVQD (reference sequence).

Notes on this clonotype: The germline gene is not matched at one end of the junction; a read error may be the cause. The chain uses TRBV29-1 and TRBJ2-7; tentatively, D is TRBD1 (6 bases). The germline gives CDR1 SQVTM, CDR2 ANQGSEA. This CDR3 comprises 14 residues. The CDR3 reads CGVGLRQVSYEQYF. The CDR3 nucleotides read TGCGGCGTTGGCCTCAGACAGGTTTCCTACGAGCAGTATTTC.

Of note for this clonotype: The junction shows a germline mismatch at one end, possibly a read error. The V call is TRBV25-1, the J call TRBJ2-7; 10 bases agree with TRBD1. The CDR3 sequence is 15 residues long. CDR1 and CDR2 (germline): MGHDK, SYGVNS. The CDR3 is CDSSDLGTGAYEQYF. DNA of the CDR3: TGTGACAGCAGTGATCTTGGGACAGGGGCGTACGAGCAGTACTTC.

In the case of this clonotype: The conserved phenylalanine or tryptophan is not found at the CDR3 terminus, so this likely reflects a read error. This chain links TRBV4-1 with TRBJ2-3; D perhaps matches TRBD1 (6 bases). Germline V CDR1 and CDR2: MGHRA, YSYEKL. The CDR3 runs 15 residues. The CDR3 loop reads CASSQDGQGTDTQYL. The CDR3 region has the DNA TGCGCTAGCAGCCAAGATGGGCAGGGGACAGATACGCAGTATCTT.

This clonotype was counted a few times. One end of the junction fails to match germline, which may point to a read error. The chain recombines TRBV10-2 with TRBJ2-1; D may be TRBD1 (6 bases). Germline V gene sequence: CDR1 WSHSY, CDR2 SAAADI. This CDR3 comprises 12 residues. The CDR3 here is CASFRQGYEQFF. DNA for the CDR3: TGCGCCAGCTTTCGCCAGGGGTATGAGCAATTCTTC.

About this clonotype itself: Possible read error: a much larger clone is one base away. V and J are TRBV12-5 and TRBJ2-3; D tentatively reads TRBD1 or TRBD2 (6 bases each). There are 15 residues in the CDR3. V was shortened by 5 bases and J by 2 bases, with 14 bases between the two germline ends. From germline, CDR1 is LGHNT and CDR2 FRNRAP. The CDR3 DNA sequence: TGTGCTAGTGGTCTTGACGGGGGCATCACAGATACGCAGTATTTT. Translated: CASGLDGGITDTQYF. Full variable domain (outside the CDR3, taken from reference TRBV12-5 and TRBJ2-3): DARVTQTPRHKVTEMGQEVTMRCQPILGHNTVFWYRQTMMQGLELLAYFRNRAPLDDSGMPKDRFSAEMPDATLATLKIQPSEPRDSAVYFCASGLDGGITDTQYFGPGTRLTVL.

The V gene is TRBV12-3 or TRBV12-4, the J gene TRBJ1-2, with unresolved D. V was shortened by 3 bases and J by 7 bases, with 9 bases between the two germline ends. The CDR3 is 12 amino acids. CDR3 region: CASSLRISGYTF. In DNA form, the CDR3 reads TGTGCCAGCAGTTTGCGCATTAGTGGCTACACCTTC.

This clonotype is medium-sized by share. The V call is TRBV29-1, the J call TRBJ2-1; D remains unclear. From germline, CDR1 is SQVTM and CDR2 ANQGSEA. The CDR3 extends over 11 amino acids. The V and J ends lost 1 base and 4 bases respectively, with 2 bases between them. The CDR3 spells CSVEGYNEQFF. Written as DNA, the CDR3 is TGCAGCGTTGAAGGATACAATGAGCAGTTCTTC.